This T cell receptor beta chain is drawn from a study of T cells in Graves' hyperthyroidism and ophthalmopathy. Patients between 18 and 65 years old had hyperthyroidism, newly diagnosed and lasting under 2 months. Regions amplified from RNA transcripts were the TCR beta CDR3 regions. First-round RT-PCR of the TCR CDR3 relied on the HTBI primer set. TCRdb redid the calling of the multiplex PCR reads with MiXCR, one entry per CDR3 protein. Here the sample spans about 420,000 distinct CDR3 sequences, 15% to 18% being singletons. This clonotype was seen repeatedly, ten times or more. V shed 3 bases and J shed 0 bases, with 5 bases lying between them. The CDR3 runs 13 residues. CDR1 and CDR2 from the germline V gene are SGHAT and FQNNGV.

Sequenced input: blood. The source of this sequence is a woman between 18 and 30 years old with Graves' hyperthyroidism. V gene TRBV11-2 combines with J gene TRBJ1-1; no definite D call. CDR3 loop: CASSLGLNTEAFF. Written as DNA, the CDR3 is TGTGCCAGCAGCTTGGGCTTGAACACTGAAGCTTTCTTT.